The 12 T cell receptor beta chains presented below share a single source sample, sequenced in a study of PD-1 blockade in mismatch repair-deficient tumors. Profiling relied on immunoSEQ multiplex PCR, and the TCRdb table lists in-frame clones only, not all of them. The data show approximately 79,000 clones, with about four fifths seen just once and 5% to 6.5% held by the top ten. Sequenced material: peripheral blood, taken 44 weeks after starting pembrolizumab. Every receptor here comes from an adult with mismatch repair-deficient cancer.

This chain joins TRBV10-3 and TRBJ2-7; D is possibly TRBD1 (7 bases). Germline V CDR1 and CDR2: ENHRY, SYGVKD. With 6 bases removed from V and 2 bases from J, the gap between germline ends came to 14 bases. This CDR3 is 14 amino acids long. This CDR3 reads CAIREGQQAYEQYF. The CDR3 DNA reads TGTGCCATCAGGGAGGGACAGCAGGCCTACGAGCAGTACTTC.

The V call is TRBV5-1, the J call TRBJ1-2; D unresolved. V was shortened by 0 bases and J by 2 bases, with 11 bases between the two germline ends. The germline V gene encodes CDR1 SGHRS and CDR2 YFSETQ. The CDR3 has 15 amino acids. DNA for the CDR3: TGCGCCAGCAGCTTGGAGGCGGGTAGCAACTATGGCTACACCTTC. It encodes CASSLEAGSNYGYTF. Together with reference TRBV5-1 and TRBJ1-2, the CDR3 gives the full variable domain: KAGVTQTPRYLIKTRGQQVTLSCSPISGHRSVSWYQQTPGQGLQFLFEYFSETQRNKGNFPGRFSGRQFSNSRSEMNVSTLELGDSALYLCASSLEAGSNYGYTFGSGTRLTVV.

V and J are TRBV6-1 and TRBJ2-7; D may be TRBD2 (6 bases). V lost 6 bases to trimming and J lost 4 bases, with 19 bases between them. The CDR3 has 15 amino acids. The germline CDR1 and CDR2 sequences are MNHNS and SASEGT. The CDR3 region has the DNA TGTGCCAGCAGCAATAACCGGGACTGGGGGTACGAGCAGTACTTC. This translates into CASSNNRDWGYEQYF.

The chain links TRBV10-3 to TRBJ2-2; TRBD2 agrees at 8 bases. J was trimmed by 8 bases and V by 4 bases; bases with no gene match: 3. There are 13 residues in the CDR3. Germline assignment: CDR1 ENHRY and CDR2 SYGVKD. CDR3 amino acids: CAISARLAGELFF. CDR3 bases: TGTGCCATCAGTGCCCGACTAGCGGGGGAGCTGTTTTTT.

This clone was seen once. This may arise from a read error, as a much more abundant clone is one base away. The same CDR3 arises from other DNA sequences in this sample as well. CDR3 loop: CASSSDYYEQYF. CDR3 coding DNA: TGTGCCAGCAGCTCCGACTACTACGAGCAGTACTTC. The V gene is TRBV7-6, the J gene TRBJ2-7; the D gene is possibly TRBD2 (5 bases). Trimming cost V 4 bases and J 3 bases, with 7 bases left between them. Germline V gene sequence: CDR1 SGHVS, CDR2 FNYEAQ. This CDR3 spans 12 amino acids.

DNA for the CDR3: TGTGCCAGTGGAGTACCTACCATGACCTACGAGCAGTACTTC. It encodes CASGVPTMTYEQYF. V is TRBV27 and J is TRBJ2-7; no definite D call. The CDR3 contains 14 residues. Germline loops: CDR1 MNHEY, CDR2 SMNVEV (reference sequence). Trimming cost V 9 bases and J 2 bases, with 17 bases left between them.

The J gene is TRBJ1-1, the V gene TRBV19, with D unresolved. The germline V gene encodes CDR1 LNHDA and CDR2 SQIVND (reference sequence). The CDR3 length is 11 residues. V was clipped by 7 bases and J by 2 bases, with 5 bases between them. The CDR3 DNA reads TGTGCCAGTACGACCAACACTGAAGCTTTCTTT. It yields the protein CASTTNTEAFF.

The J gene is TRBJ2-5, the V gene TRBV9, with D tentatively TRBD2 (6 bases). The CDR3 covers 14 residues. The V and J ends lost 0 bases and 5 bases respectively, with 11 bases between them. Germline V lookup: CDR1 SGDLS, CDR2 YYNGEE. This chain's CDR3 is CASSVGGAGETQYF. CDR3 sequence (DNA): TGTGCCAGCAGCGTAGGCGGGGCCGGGGAGACCCAGTACTTC.

V and J are TRBV11-2 and TRBJ1-3, with 7 bases identical to TRBD1. V lost 5 bases and J lost 1; bases outside the gene matches: 5. Germline V gives CDR1 SGHAT, CDR2 FQNNGV. The CDR3 loop spans 15 amino acids. The CDR3 here is CASSRTQGSGNTIYF. CDR3 bases: TGTGCCAGCAGCCGAACACAGGGGTCTGGAAACACCATATATTTT. Looking up the rest from reference TRBV11-2 and TRBJ1-3 gives the full variable domain: EAGVAQSPRYKIIEKRQSVAFWCNPISGHATLYWYQQILGQGPKLLIQFQNNGVVDDSQLPKDRFSAERLKGVDSTLKIQPAKLEDSAVYLCASSRTQGSGNTIYFGEGSWLTVV.

CDR3 residues: CASSSRGRYSYNEQFF. In DNA, the CDR3 is TGTGCCAGCAGCTCCCGAGGTAGATACTCCTACAATGAGCAGTTCTTC. The rearrangement uses TRBV7-2 and TRBJ2-1; D gene uncertain. Trimming shortened V by 4 bases and J by 0 bases, and 13 bases separated the two germline ends. Germline-derived CDR1 and CDR2 are SGHTA and FQGNSA. The CDR3 has 16 amino acids.

V is TRBV2 and J is TRBJ2-2; 8 bases are a match to TRBD1. V shed 6 bases and J 5 bases; nucleotides not matched to a gene: 14. The germline V gene encodes CDR1 SNHLY and CDR2 FYNNEI. This CDR3 region has 17 residues. CDR3 bases: TGTGCCAGCAGGGATGAGGTGGGACAGGACAGGACCGGGGAGCTGTTTTTT. Amino acid sequence: CASRDEVGQDRTGELFF.

CDR3 DNA sequence: TGTGCCAGCAGTAGGGGGACAGCGGGAGTGGAGGAGCAGTTCTTC. Protein sequence: CASSRGTAGVEEQFF. This chain uses TRBV5-4 with TRBJ2-1; TRBD2 is a possible D gene (8 bases). CDR1 is SGHNT, CDR2 YYREEE, per germline (reference sequence). CDR3 length: 15 residues. The germline V and J ends were trimmed by 5 bases and 10 bases, with 22 bases remaining between them.